The 24 T cell receptor beta chains listed next were all sequenced from one sample in a study of identical twins. Using its own MiXCR run on the 5' RACE reads, TCRdb lists one record per CDR3 protein. The data contain 120,000 to 150,000 distinct CDR3 sequences, around 3.4% of them singletons. Sequencing was performed on memory T cells sorted from blood. The receptors stem from a man younger than 30 in good health.

This clonotype has a count of ten or more. The chain combines TRBV7-7 with TRBJ2-5, with unresolved D. The V end lost 3 bases, the J end lost 3 bases, and 11 bases lay between the germline ends. This CDR3 contains 14 residues. CDR1 and CDR2 (germline): SSHAT, FNYEAQ (reference sequence). The CDR3 region is CASSFGVREETQYF. In DNA form, the CDR3 reads TGTGCCAGCAGCTTTGGTGTCAGAGAAGAGACCCAGTACTTC.

This clonotype occurred a few times. The chain recombines TRBV27 with TRBJ1-5; TRBD1 matches at 9 bases. Germline CDR1 MNHEY, CDR2 SMNVEV (reference sequence). The junction had 6 bases not matched to a gene; V was cut back by 5 bases and J by 7 bases. The CDR3 is 14 residues long. CDR3 in amino acids: CASSIQGAGQPQHF. The CDR3 region has the DNA TGTGCCAGCAGTATACAGGGGGCAGGGCAGCCCCAGCATTTT.

This clonotype was detected ten times or more. This rearrangement joins TRBV28 to TRBJ2-5; D is undetermined. Trimming pared 5 bases from V and 5 bases from J, leaving 12 bases between. In germline, CDR1 is MDHEN, CDR2 SYDVKM. CDR3 length equals 13 residues. The DNA for the CDR3 is TGTGCCAGCAGTCTCAAAGCCCCTGAGACCCAGTACTTC. Encoded protein: CASSLKAPETQYF. The full variable domain, with the rest looked up from reference TRBV28 and TRBJ2-5, is DVKVTQSSRYLVKRTGEKVFLECVQDMDHENMFWYRQDPGLGLRLIYFSYDVKMKEKGDIPEGYSVSREKKERFSLILESASTNQTSMYLCASSLKAPETQYFGPGTRLLVL.

V and J are TRBV2 and TRBJ2-4, with TRBD1 matching over 8 bases. Germline V gives CDR1 SNHLY, CDR2 FYNNEI. CDR3 length: 16 amino acids. V lost 5 bases to trimming and J lost 0 bases; unmatched junction nucleotides: 6. CDR3 in DNA: TGTGCCAGCAGTAAGACAGGGGCCCTAGCCAAAAACATTCAGTACTTC. Its protein product is CASSKTGALAKNIQYF.

This clonotype was counted many times. The rearrangement links TRBV6-5 to TRBJ2-3; no definite D call. CDR3 length equals 12 residues. Germline CDR1 and CDR2: MNHEY and SVGAGI. V was shortened by 6 bases and J by 3 bases, with 7 bases between the two germline ends. CDR3 coding DNA: TGTGCCAGCAGCCGACCAACAGATACGCAGTATTTT. Its translation: CASSRPTDTQYF.

About this clonotype itself: This sequence may be a read error, since a much larger clone differs from it by one base. The rearrangement uses TRBV24-1 and TRBJ2-7; possible D gene TRBD2, 5 bases. The CDR3 has 12 amino acids. Deletions cut 3 bases from V and 9 bases from J, with 11 bases between. Germline CDR1 reads KGHDR; CDR2 reads SFDVKD. The CDR3 region has the DNA TGTGCCACCAGTGATAACGTTGGAGGGCAGTACTTC. Residues: CATSDNVGGQYF.

Many counts were recorded for this clonotype. The chain carries TRBV20-1 and TRBJ2-7, with unresolved D. The CDR3 sequence is 14 residues long. Germline CDR1 is DFQATT and CDR2 is SNEGSKA (reference sequence). The V end was cut by 7 bases, the J end by 4 bases, with 20 bases between. CDR3 sequence reads: CSGTGPSGGYEQYF. The DNA for the CDR3 is TGCAGTGGCACCGGACCCTCGGGTGGGTACGAGCAGTACTTC.

This clonotype occurred many times. The chain joins TRBV24-1 to TRBJ2-3; 7 bases line up with TRBD2. In germline, CDR1 is KGHDR, CDR2 SFDVKD. The CDR3 loop spans 16 amino acids. V was clipped by 3 bases and J by 4 bases; unmatched bases: 9. This CDR3 is CATSDPSGEAPDTQYF. The DNA for the CDR3 is TGTGCCACCAGTGATCCTAGCGGTGAGGCCCCAGATACGCAGTATTTT.

This clonotype has only a few counts. The CDR3 nucleotides read TGTGCCAGCAGCTTGAACCCCACGCAGGGGCATTACGAGCAGTACGTC. This gives the protein CASSLNPTQGHYEQYV. This chain links TRBV5-6 with TRBJ2-7; TRBD1 might be the D (6 bases). The CDR3 runs 16 residues. Trimming removed 1 base at V and 4 bases at J, with 18 bases between. Germline-derived CDR1 and CDR2 are SGHDT and YYEEEE.

The gene calls are TRBV3-1 and TRBJ1-6; D is unresolved. Germline lookup yields CDR1 LGHDT and CDR2 YNNKEL (reference sequence). V lost 0 bases and J 14 bases, leaving 11 bases between the germline ends. This CDR3 comprises 13 residues. The CDR3 DNA sequence: TGTGCCAGCAGCCAAGATCGTTTCTTCACCCTCCACTTT. This encodes CASSQDRFFTLHF.

This clonotype was observed at least ten times. The chain's CDR3 is CASSLAGTSGSGPKNIQYF. Written as DNA, the CDR3 is TGCGCCAGCAGCTTGGCCGGGACTAGCGGGAGTGGTCCCAAAAACATTCAGTACTTC. This rearrangement joins TRBV5-1 to TRBJ2-4, with 14 positions matching TRBD2. The CDR3 spans 19 residues. Germline V lookup: CDR1 SGHRS, CDR2 YFSETQ. V was clipped by 0 bases and J by 2 bases; unmatched bases: 7.

This clonotype came up many times. The chain carries TRBV24-1 and TRBJ2-5; TRBD1 or TRBD2 may be the D gene (5 bases each). Trimming removed 9 bases from V and 3 bases from J, with 13 bases in between. Germline loops: CDR1 KGHDR, CDR2 SFDVKD. The CDR3 contains 13 residues. CDR3 sequence (DNA): TGTGCCACCGCATCCGGGACGGAAGAGACCCAGTACTTC. It yields the protein CATASGTEETQYF.

This clonotype occurred a few times. The V and J genes are TRBV2 and TRBJ2-7; perhaps TRBD2 as D (5 bases). Germline CDR1 SNHLY, CDR2 FYNNEI. CDR3 length equals 14 residues. The V end was cut by 6 bases, the J end by 0 bases, with 12 bases between. As DNA, the CDR3 is TGTGCCAGCAGGGGTGGGAGACACTCCTACGAGCAGTACGTC. Residues: CASRGGRHSYEQYV.

This clonotype was found many times. This sequence joins TRBV14 and TRBJ2-1; TRBD1 might be the D (5 bases). The germline V and J ends were trimmed by 4 bases and 0 bases, with 13 bases remaining between them. Germline CDR1 and CDR2: SGHDN and FVKESK. The CDR3 covers 16 residues. The CDR3 loop reads CASSPQGSGSYNEQFF. CDR3 coding DNA: TGTGCCAGCAGCCCGCAGGGTTCGGGCTCCTACAATGAGCAGTTCTTC.

There are many counts of this clonotype. For the CDR3, the DNA is TGTGCCAGCAGGGACTCTAATGAAAAACTGTTTTTT. This encodes CASRDSNEKLFF. V gene TRBV2 combines with J gene TRBJ1-4; D is unclear. Germline V gene sequence: CDR1 SNHLY, CDR2 FYNNEI. Trimming pared 6 bases from V and 3 bases from J, leaving 5 bases between. CDR3 size: 12 residues.

This clonotype was seen at least ten times. V is TRBV12-3 or TRBV12-4 and J is TRBJ2-2, with a possible D match to TRBD2 (7 bases). V was cut by 7 bases and J by 5 bases, with 20 bases left in between. There are 16 residues in the CDR3. The CDR3 DNA reads as TGTGCCAGCACCCTAGGGGGGGGGAGACCGACCGGGGAGCTGTTTTTT. Its translation: CASTLGGGRPTGELFF.

This clonotype was picked up a small number of times. The chain couples TRBV7-9 to TRBJ2-3, with D uncertain. Between the trimmed V and J ends, which lost 1 base and 4 bases, there was a span of 9 bases. CDR1 and CDR2 (germline): SEHNR, FQNEAQ (reference sequence). There are 14 residues in the CDR3. The CDR3 reads CASSLGFGSDTQYF. CDR3 nucleotides: TGTGCCAGCAGCTTAGGATTTGGCTCAGATACGCAGTATTTT.

This clonotype has a count of ten or more. CDR3 loop: CASSPGVARELFF. CDR3 DNA sequence: TGTGCCAGCAGCCCGGGAGTAGCCCGGGAGCTGTTTTTT. This chain links TRBV6-1 with TRBJ2-2; weak D call: TRBD2 (6 bases). Trimming pared 6 bases from V and 9 bases from J, leaving 14 bases between. The CDR3 contains 13 residues. The germline CDR1 and CDR2 sequences are MNHNS and SASEGT.

This clonotype was counted many times. The V call is TRBV27, the J call TRBJ1-3; D is ambiguous. Trimming removed 3 bases from V and 0 bases from J, with 9 bases in between. The germline gives CDR1 MNHEY, CDR2 SMNVEV (reference sequence). The CDR3 is made up of 15 amino acids. The CDR3 nucleotides are TGTGCCAGCAGTTTGAACGGAGACTCTGGAAACACCATATATTTT. It specifies CASSLNGDSGNTIYF.

This clonotype was counted ten times or more. V and J are TRBV5-1 and TRBJ2-1; 12 positions match TRBD2. The germline V gene has CDR1 SGHRS and CDR2 YFSETQ. The CDR3 consists of 15 residues. Trimming took 0 bases from V and 10 from J; bases not matched to a gene: 5. The CDR3 is CASSLGLAGAGEQFF. CDR3 sequence (DNA): TGCGCCAGCAGCTTGGGACTAGCGGGAGCGGGGGAGCAGTTCTTC.

This chain links TRBV2 with TRBJ1-1; D not certain. The CDR3 runs to 13 residues. Germline V CDR1 and CDR2: SNHLY, FYNNEI. V dropped 8 bases and J dropped 5 bases, with 15 bases sitting between them. The CDR3 bases are TGTGCCAGCCGAGCGGGGTTGAGGACTGAAGCTTTCTTT. It is translated as CASRAGLRTEAFF. Based on the CDR3 plus reference TRBV2 and TRBJ1-1, the full variable domain is EPEVTQTPSHQVTQMGQEVILRCVPISNHLYFYWYRQILGQKVEFLVSFYNNEISEKSEIFDDQFSVERPDGSNFTLKIRSTKLEDSAMYFCASRAGLRTEAFFGQGTRLTVV.

The sample holds a few counts of this clonotype. The chain combines TRBV20-1 with TRBJ1-2; maybe TRBD1 (6 bases). Germline V CDR1 and CDR2: DFQATT, SNEGSKA (reference sequence). The length of the CDR3 is 13 residues. Trimming took off 1 base at V and 6 bases at J, with 12 bases between the two ends. CDR3 coding DNA: TGCAGTGCTAGAGTAGAGCGGGACAATGGCTACACCTTC. Translation gives CSARVERDNGYTF.

This clonotype was recorded many times. The chain is built from TRBV7-2 and TRBJ1-1, with 9 bases identical to TRBD1. This CDR3 contains 15 residues. From germline, CDR1 is SGHTA and CDR2 FQGNSA. V lost 2 bases to trimming and J lost 5 bases; unmatched junction nucleotides: 6. The CDR3 spells CASSLSGTGLTEAFF. In DNA form, the CDR3 reads TGTGCCAGCAGCTTATCCGGGACAGGGCTGACTGAAGCTTTCTTT.

This clonotype was counted many times. The V call is TRBV5-1, the J call TRBJ2-5; the match to TRBD1 covers 7 bases. There are 14 residues in the CDR3. Per the germline V gene, CDR1 is SGHRS and CDR2 is YFSETQ. The V segment lost 1 base and the J segment 3 bases; nucleotides outside the gene matches: 3. CDR3 sequence reads: CASSLFGTEETQYF. The DNA for the CDR3 is TGCGCCAGCAGCTTGTTCGGGACAGAAGAGACCCAGTACTTC.